This section outlines one T cell receptor (beta chain) sequence together with its context. This sample was included in a study of OX40 agonist ivuxolimab in advanced cancers. Assay: immunoSEQ multiplex PCR; the TCRdb copy retains only in-frame clones and omits some. The sample consists of around 91,000 clones, 89% of them appearing once. V trimming: 5 bases; J trimming: 9 bases; junction bases outside the gene matches: 4. The length of the CDR3 is 12 residues. CDR1 and CDR2 (germline): SGHTS, YDEGEE. The rearrangement links TRBV5-8 to TRBJ2-2; 7 bases align to TRBD1. The sample here was CD4+ or CD8+ T cells sorted from blood, taken in a trial of the OX40 agonist ivuxolimab. The clonotype originates from an adult with an advanced solid tumor such as melanoma, head and neck, liver or kidney cancer. The CDR3 nucleotides read TGTGCCAGCAGACAGGGGTTCCGGGAGCTGTTTTTT. This codes for CASRQGFRELFF.